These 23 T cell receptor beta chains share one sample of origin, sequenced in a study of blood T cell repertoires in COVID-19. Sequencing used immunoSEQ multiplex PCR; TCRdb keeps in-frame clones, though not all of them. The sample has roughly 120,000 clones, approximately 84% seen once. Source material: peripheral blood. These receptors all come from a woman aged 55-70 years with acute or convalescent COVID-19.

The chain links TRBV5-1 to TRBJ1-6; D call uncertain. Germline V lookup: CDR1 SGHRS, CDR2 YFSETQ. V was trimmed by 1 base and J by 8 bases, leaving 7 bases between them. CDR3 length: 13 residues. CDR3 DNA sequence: TGCGCCAGCAGCTTGAACTCGGATTCACCCCTCCACTTT. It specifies CASSLNSDSPLHF.

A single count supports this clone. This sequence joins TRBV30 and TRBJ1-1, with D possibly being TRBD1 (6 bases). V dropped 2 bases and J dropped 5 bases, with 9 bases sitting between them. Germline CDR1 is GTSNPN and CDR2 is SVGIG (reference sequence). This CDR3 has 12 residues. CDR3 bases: TGTGCCTGGAGTTTCCAGGGGACTGAAGCTTTCTTT. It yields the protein CAWSFQGTEAFF.

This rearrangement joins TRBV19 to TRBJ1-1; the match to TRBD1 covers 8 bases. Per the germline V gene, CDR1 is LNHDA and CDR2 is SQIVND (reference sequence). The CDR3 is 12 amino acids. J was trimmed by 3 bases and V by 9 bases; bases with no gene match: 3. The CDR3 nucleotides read TGTGCCAGCGGACAGGGACACACTGAAGCTTTCTTT. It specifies CASGQGHTEAFF.

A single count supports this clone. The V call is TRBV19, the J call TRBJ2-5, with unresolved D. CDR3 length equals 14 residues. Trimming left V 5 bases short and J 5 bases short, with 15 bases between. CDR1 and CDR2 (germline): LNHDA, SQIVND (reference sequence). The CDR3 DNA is TGTGCCAGTAGTTTCTCGGTCGGGTCTGAGACCCAGTACTTC. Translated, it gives CASSFSVGSETQYF.

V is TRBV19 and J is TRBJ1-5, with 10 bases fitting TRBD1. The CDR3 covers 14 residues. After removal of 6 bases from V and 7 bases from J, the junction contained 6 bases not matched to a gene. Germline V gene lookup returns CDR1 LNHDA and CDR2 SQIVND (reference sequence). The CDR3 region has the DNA TGTGCCAGTAGCGCGACAGGGGGCGCACAGCCCCAGCATTTT. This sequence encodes CASSATGGAQPQHF.

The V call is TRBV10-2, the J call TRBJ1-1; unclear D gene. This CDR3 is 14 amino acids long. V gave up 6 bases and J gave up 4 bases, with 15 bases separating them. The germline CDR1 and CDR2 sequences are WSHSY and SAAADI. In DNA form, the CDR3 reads TGCGCCAGCAGGAGCCGGGGTGTGACCACTGAAGCTTTCTTT. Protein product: CASRSRGVTTEAFF.

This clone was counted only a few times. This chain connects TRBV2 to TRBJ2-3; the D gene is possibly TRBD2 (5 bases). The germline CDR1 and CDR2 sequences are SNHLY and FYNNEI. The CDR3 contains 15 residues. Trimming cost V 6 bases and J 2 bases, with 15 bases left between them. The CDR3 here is CASSPREIDTDTQYF. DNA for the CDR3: TGTGCCAGCAGCCCAAGGGAGATCGACACAGATACGCAGTATTTT.

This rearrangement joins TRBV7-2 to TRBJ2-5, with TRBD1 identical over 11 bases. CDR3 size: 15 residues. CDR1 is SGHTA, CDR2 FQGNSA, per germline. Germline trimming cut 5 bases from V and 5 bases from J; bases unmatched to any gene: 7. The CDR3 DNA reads TGTGCCAGCAGCCCTTGGACAGGGGGCGGTGAGACCCAGTACTTC. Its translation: CASSPWTGGGETQYF.

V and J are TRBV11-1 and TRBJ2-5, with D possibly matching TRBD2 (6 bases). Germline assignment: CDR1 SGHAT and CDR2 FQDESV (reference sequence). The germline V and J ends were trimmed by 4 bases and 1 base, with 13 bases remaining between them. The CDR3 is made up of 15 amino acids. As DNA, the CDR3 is TGTGCCAGCAGCTCCCGGGAGAGCCCCCAAGAGACCCAGTACTTC. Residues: CASSSRESPQETQYF. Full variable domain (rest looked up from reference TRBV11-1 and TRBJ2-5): EAEVAQSPRYKITEKSQAVAFWCDPISGHATLYWYRQILGQGPELLVQFQDESVVDDSQLPKDRFSAERLKGVDSTLKIQPAELGDSAMYLCASSSRESPQETQYFGPGTRLLVL.

CDR3 nucleotide sequence: TGTGCCAGCAGTTACTCCGGGGGGAGGAGTGAAGCTTTCTTT. It encodes CASSYSGGRSEAFF. The genes are TRBV6-6 and TRBJ1-1; TRBD1 is a possible D gene (5 bases). V was clipped by 0 bases and J by 7 bases, with 12 bases between them. Per the germline V gene, CDR1 is MNHNY and CDR2 is SVGAGI (reference sequence). The CDR3 runs 14 residues.

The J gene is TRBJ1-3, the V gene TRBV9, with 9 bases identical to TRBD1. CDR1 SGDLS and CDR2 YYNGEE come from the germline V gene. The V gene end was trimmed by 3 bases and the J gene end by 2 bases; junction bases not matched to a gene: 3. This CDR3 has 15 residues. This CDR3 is CASSDRTGAGNTIYF. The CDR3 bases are TGTGCCAGCAGCGACCGGACAGGGGCTGGAAACACCATATATTTT.

This CDR3 is CASSRDRGSSTDTQYF. CDR3 bases: TGCGCCAGCAGCCGGGACAGGGGCTCCTCCACAGATACGCAGTATTTT. The chain recombines TRBV5-1 with TRBJ2-3; 10 nucleotides align to TRBD1. V gave up 4 bases and J gave up 2 bases; unmatched junction bases: 7. This CDR3 is 16 amino acids long. Germline-derived CDR1 and CDR2 are SGHRS and YFSETQ.

The CDR3 region has the DNA TGTGCCACCAGTGCAGGGGGTAATTCACCCCTCCACTTT. It codes for CATSAGGNSPLHF. The chain uses TRBV24-1 and TRBJ1-6, with 7 bases fitting TRBD1. Germline assignment: CDR1 KGHDR and CDR2 SFDVKD. CDR3 size: 13 residues. J gave up 6 bases and V 5 bases, and 0 bases lay outside the gene matches.

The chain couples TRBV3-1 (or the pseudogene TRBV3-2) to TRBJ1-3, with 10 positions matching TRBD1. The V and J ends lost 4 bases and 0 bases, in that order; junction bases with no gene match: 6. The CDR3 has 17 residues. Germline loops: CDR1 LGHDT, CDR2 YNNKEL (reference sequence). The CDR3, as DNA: TGTGCCAGCAGCCTCCAGGGACAGGGGAGCTCTGGAAACACCATATATTTT. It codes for CASSLQGQGSSGNTIYF.

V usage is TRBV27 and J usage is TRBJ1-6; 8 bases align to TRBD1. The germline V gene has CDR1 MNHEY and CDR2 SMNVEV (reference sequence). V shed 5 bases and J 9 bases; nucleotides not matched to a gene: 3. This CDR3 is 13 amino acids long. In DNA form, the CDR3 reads TGTGCCAGCAGTCCGGACAGGGTTTCACCCCTCCACTTT. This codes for CASSPDRVSPLHF.

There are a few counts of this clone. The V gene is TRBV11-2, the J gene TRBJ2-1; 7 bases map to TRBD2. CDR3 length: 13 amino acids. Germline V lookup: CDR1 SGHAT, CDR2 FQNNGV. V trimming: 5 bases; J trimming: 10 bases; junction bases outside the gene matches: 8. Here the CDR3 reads CASSHSSGGEQFF. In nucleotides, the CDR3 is TGTGCCAGCAGCCATTCCTCCGGGGGGGAGCAGTTCTTC.

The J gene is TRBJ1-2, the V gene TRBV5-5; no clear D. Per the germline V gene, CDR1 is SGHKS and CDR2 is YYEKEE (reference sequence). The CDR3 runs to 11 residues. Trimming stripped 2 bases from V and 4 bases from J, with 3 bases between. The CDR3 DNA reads TGTGCCAGCAGCTTCTCCTATGGCTACACCTTC. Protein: CASSFSYGYTF.

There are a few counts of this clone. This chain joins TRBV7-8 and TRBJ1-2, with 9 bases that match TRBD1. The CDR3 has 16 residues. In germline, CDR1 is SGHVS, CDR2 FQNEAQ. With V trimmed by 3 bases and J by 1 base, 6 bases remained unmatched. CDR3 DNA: TGTGCCAGCAGCTTGGGGACAGGGCCATTTAACTATGGCTACACCTTC. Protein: CASSLGTGPFNYGYTF.

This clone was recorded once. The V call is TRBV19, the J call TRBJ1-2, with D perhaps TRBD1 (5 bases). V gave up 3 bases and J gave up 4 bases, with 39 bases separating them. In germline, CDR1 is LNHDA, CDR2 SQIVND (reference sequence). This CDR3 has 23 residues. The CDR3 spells CASSISLLTPGRTRARGSYGYTF. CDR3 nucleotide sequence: TGTGCCAGTAGTATCTCCCTCCTAACCCCCGGACGGACGAGGGCGCGGGGGAGCTATGGCTACACCTTC.

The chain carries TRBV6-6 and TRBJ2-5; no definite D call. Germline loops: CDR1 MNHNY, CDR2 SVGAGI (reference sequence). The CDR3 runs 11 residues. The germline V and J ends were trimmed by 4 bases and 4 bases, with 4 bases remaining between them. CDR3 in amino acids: CASSFRETQYF. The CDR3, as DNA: TGTGCCAGCAGTTTCCGAGAGACCCAGTACTTC.

As DNA, the CDR3 is TGCGCCAGCAGTGAGTCGACTCCCGTCGCCGAGCAGTACTTC. This gives the protein CASSESTPVAEQYF. V is TRBV10-1 and J is TRBJ2-7; D is uncertain. This CDR3 contains 14 residues. The germline CDR1 and CDR2 sequences are WNHNN and SYGVQD (reference sequence). The V end lost 0 bases, the J end lost 6 bases, and 12 bases lay between the germline ends.

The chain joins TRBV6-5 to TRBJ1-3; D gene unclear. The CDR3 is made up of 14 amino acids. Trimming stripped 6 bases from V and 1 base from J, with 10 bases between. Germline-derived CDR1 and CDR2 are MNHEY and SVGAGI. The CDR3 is CASSRSSSGNTIYF. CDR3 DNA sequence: TGTGCCAGCAGCCGCAGTTCATCTGGAAACACCATATATTTT.

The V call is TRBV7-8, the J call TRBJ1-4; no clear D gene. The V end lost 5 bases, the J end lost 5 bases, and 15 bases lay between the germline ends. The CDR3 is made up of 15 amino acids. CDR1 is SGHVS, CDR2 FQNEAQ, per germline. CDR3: CASSPPSVSNEKLFF. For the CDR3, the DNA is TGTGCCAGCAGCCCCCCCTCGGTTTCGAATGAAAAACTGTTTTTT.